The subject of this entry is one T cell receptor (beta chain). As yet, its antigen is unknown. The data derive from a study of CXCR3-negative and CXCR3-positive naive CD8 T cells. Whole-study results and caveats: Each naive subset displayed comparably high diversity, whereas memory CD8+ cells displayed much lower diversity. Naive cells positive for CXCR3 carried more hydrophobic TRB CDR3s than CXCR3-negative ones.

Every subset of CD8+ T cells was sorted in triplicate at hundreds of thousands of cells each. UMI labels and 5' RACE were used to prepare the TRB cDNA libraries. TCRdb reanalyzed the 5' RACE reads and collapses them to one entry per CDR3 protein, without DNA. This sample contains over 100,000 distinct CDR3 sequences. This sequence originates from a human donor in good health. Some clones in this sample may be carry-over from other donors' samples. The sample comprised naive CXCR3- CD8+ T cells from blood. Subset specified: CD45RO-CCR7+CD27+CD95- naive CD8+ T cells lacking CXCR3 (TNR3-).

This CDR3 is CASSSHPLIEYPTTNEKLFF. The chain has TRBV5-1 and TRBJ1-4; TCRdb designates TRBD1, a call that cannot be tested without DNA. The germline gives CDR1 SGHRS, CDR2 YFSETQ. CDR3 length: 20 amino acids.